These 24 T cell receptor beta chains share one sample of origin, sequenced in a study of vaccination and CD4 T cells after COVID-19. With the Oncomine TCR Beta short-read assay, DNA from cultured CD4+ T cells was sequenced. TCRdb analysed the PCR reads with MiXCR anew, one entry per CDR3 protein. The data hold 8,500 to 11,000 distinct CDR3 sequences, with roughly three fifths observed a single time. Indicated treatment: roughly nine-day PBMC culture with coronavirus spike peptide pools or control peptides (ViraFEST assay). Antigens of these TCRs are unknown. Sequenced: CD4+ T cells from blood, cultured in vitro. The receptors derive from a human donor who had recovered from COVID-19.

The chain joins TRBV10-3 to TRBJ1-1; 10 nucleotides align to TRBD1. CDR1 and CDR2 from the germline V gene are ENHRY and SYGVKD. The CDR3 extends over 14 amino acids. V dropped 5 bases and J dropped 2; count of bases not matched to a gene: 2. CDR3 sequence reads: CAISRDRGNTEAFF. The CDR3 DNA reads TGTGCCATCAGTCGGGACAGGGGTAACACTGAAGCTTTCTTT.

The chain links TRBV7-2 to TRBJ2-3; 9 bases are shared with TRBD2. Germline V lookup: CDR1 SGHTA, CDR2 FQGNSA. J lost 7 bases, V lost 5 bases, and 7 bases had no gene match. This CDR3 contains 14 residues. Written as DNA, the CDR3 is TGTGCCAGCAGCCGCTCTAGCGGGGTGAATACGCAGTATTTT. Protein sequence: CASSRSSGVNTQYF.

The chain joins TRBV7-3 to TRBJ1-1; TRBD1 might be the D (5 bases). The germline V gene encodes CDR1 SGHTA and CDR2 FQGTGA. The CDR3 has 13 residues. V was clipped by 5 bases and J by 7 bases, with 14 bases between them. The chain's CDR3 is CASSARGTSEAFF. For the CDR3, the DNA is TGTGCCAGCAGCGCCCGGGGGACGAGTGAAGCTTTCTTT.

The rearrangement joins TRBV2 to TRBJ1-1, with TRBD1 as a possible D gene (6 bases). The CDR3 totals 16 residues. CDR1 is SNHLY and CDR2 is FYNNEI in the germline V gene. The germline V and J ends were trimmed by 4 bases and 4 bases, with 19 bases remaining between them. CDR3 protein: CASSAGGPSGATEAFF. DNA of the CDR3: TGTGCCAGCAGTGCCGGCGGACCCTCAGGGGCCACTGAAGCTTTCTTT. The full variable domain, completed using reference TRBV2 and TRBJ1-1, is EPEVTQTPSHQVTQMGQEVILRCVPISNHLYFYWYRQILGQKVEFLVSFYNNEISEKSEIFDDQFSVERPDGSNFTLKIRSTKLEDSAMYFCASSAGGPSGATEAFFGQGTRLTVV.

The chain couples TRBV20-1 to TRBJ1-4; D gene ambiguous. Germline V CDR1 and CDR2: DFQATT, SNEGSKA (reference sequence). V was trimmed by 3 bases and J by 6 bases, leaving 8 bases between them. This CDR3 comprises 12 residues. In DNA, the CDR3 is TGCAGTGCTAGGAGGGAGGATGAAAAACTGTTTTTT. It specifies CSARREDEKLFF.

With respect to this clonotype: A read error is likely, as this CDR3 ends without the conserved phenylalanine or tryptophan. V is TRBV6-1 and J is TRBJ1-2; D gene ambiguous. In germline, CDR1 is MNHNS, CDR2 SASEGT. The CDR3 has 12 amino acids. The V end lost 2 bases, the J end lost 4 bases, and 5 bases lay between the germline ends. Here the CDR3 reads CASSERGYGYTL. CDR3 DNA sequence: TGTGCCAGCAGTGAACGCGGCTATGGCTACACCCTC.

The chain couples TRBV12-3 or TRBV12-4 to TRBJ1-1; 9 nucleotides line up with TRBD1. The CDR3 has 13 residues. V lost 5 bases to trimming and J lost 11 bases; unmatched junction nucleotides: 9. In DNA form, the CDR3 reads TGTGCCAGCAGTATAAACAGGGGGCCGGTGGCTTTCTTT. Translating gives CASSINRGPVAFF.

This chain links TRBV27 with TRBJ2-1, with TRBD2 matching over 11 bases. CDR3 length: 16 residues. V lost 6 bases and J lost 7; bases outside the gene matches: 11. Germline assignment: CDR1 MNHEY and CDR2 SMNVEV (reference sequence). CDR3 in amino acids: CASRVGLAALGNEQFF. In DNA, the CDR3 is TGTGCCAGCAGGGTGGGACTAGCGGCTCTGGGAAATGAGCAGTTCTTC.

V is TRBV19 and J is TRBJ1-4; D might be TRBD1 (6 bases). Germline assignment: CDR1 LNHDA and CDR2 SQIVND (reference sequence). Trimming pared 1 base from V and 6 bases from J, leaving 12 bases between. The CDR3 covers 15 residues. The CDR3 here is CASSIVGHGDEKLFF. The CDR3 DNA follows: TGTGCCAGTAGTATAGTGGGACACGGGGATGAAAAACTGTTTTTT.

The V call is TRBV20-1, the J call TRBJ1-6; D gene uncertain. The CDR3 runs to 14 residues. Trimming stripped 3 bases from V and 7 bases from J, with 13 bases between. Per the germline V gene, CDR1 is DFQATT and CDR2 is SNEGSKA (reference sequence). CDR3 residues: CSARSGGWNSPLHF. The CDR3 DNA sequence: TGCAGTGCTAGGTCAGGTGGATGGAATTCACCCCTCCACTTT.

By share, this clonotype ranks as large (0.1 to 1%). The DNA of the CDR3 is TGTGCCAGCAGCTTAAGGGACAGGGATACCGGGGAGCTGTTTTTT. Amino acid sequence: CASSLRDRDTGELFF. V and J are TRBV5-4 and TRBJ2-2; 9 bases are shared with TRBD1. In germline, CDR1 is SGHNT, CDR2 YYREEE (reference sequence). The CDR3 is 15 residues long. The V segment lost 2 bases and the J segment 5 bases; nucleotides outside the gene matches: 4.

The rearrangement links TRBV15 to TRBJ1-1; 7 bases fit TRBD1. J gave up 2 bases and V 6 bases, and 6 bases lay outside the gene matches. CDR1 and CDR2 (germline): LNHNV, YYDKDF (reference sequence). This CDR3 region has 14 residues. The CDR3 DNA reads as TGTGCCACCAGACGTGACAGGGCCAACACTGAAGCTTTCTTT. It specifies CATRRDRANTEAFF.

This clonotype is categorized as hyperexpanded. V is TRBV7-6 and J is TRBJ1-6; 9 bases fit TRBD1. The CDR3 length is 15 residues. Germline lookup yields CDR1 SGHVS and CDR2 FNYEAQ. J gave up 9 bases and V 5 bases, and 8 bases lay outside the gene matches. The CDR3 sequence: CASSDGTGSPSPLHF. In DNA form, the CDR3 reads TGTGCCAGCAGCGACGGGACAGGGTCGCCTTCACCCCTCCACTTT.

The CDR3 DNA sequence: TGTGCCAGCAGCTTACTTGGGGCTAATCAGCCCCAGCATTTT. This codes for CASSLLGANQPQHF. This rearrangement joins TRBV7-6 to TRBJ1-5; tentatively, D is TRBD1 (5 bases). The CDR3 runs 14 residues. The V gene lost 2 bases and the J gene lost 4 bases, with 9 bases spanning the gap. Germline V CDR1 and CDR2: SGHVS, FNYEAQ.

The V and J genes are TRBV11-3 and TRBJ2-5; TRBD2 matches at 11 bases. CDR3 length equals 20 residues. Losses at the gene ends were 8 bases for V and 0 bases for J; bases not matched to a gene: 20. Germline V lookup: CDR1 SGHNT, CDR2 YENEEA. CDR3 bases: TGTGCCAGCCGCCCTGGCTTAGGATCCTCTAGCGGGAGGAACCAAGAGACCCAGTACTTC. Translating gives CASRPGLGSSSGRNQETQYF.

This clonotype was detected only a few times. The chain links TRBV7-2 to TRBJ2-5; the D is unclear. Trimming left V 5 bases short and J 3 bases short, with 10 bases between. The CDR3 spans 13 residues. Germline assignment: CDR1 SGHTA and CDR2 FQGNSA. CDR3 sequence reads: CASSQPGKETQYF. The CDR3 DNA sequence: TGTGCCAGCAGCCAACCGGGTAAAGAGACCCAGTACTTC.

The chain is built from TRBV7-2 and TRBJ2-4, with TRBD2 as a possible D gene (7 bases). V lost 0 bases and J lost 6, with 9 bases in between. CDR3 length equals 14 residues. From germline, CDR1 is SGHTA and CDR2 FQGNSA. CDR3 DNA sequence: TGTGCCAGCAGCTTAGCGGGGGGGCGAAACATTCAGTACTTC. It specifies CASSLAGGRNIQYF.

The genes are TRBV20-1 and TRBJ1-2; unclear D gene. Germline lookup yields CDR1 DFQATT and CDR2 SNEGSKA (reference sequence). Trimming shortened V by 3 bases and J by 2 bases, and 13 bases separated the two germline ends. This CDR3 spans 14 amino acids. The CDR3 sequence: CSARTGGANYGYTF. DNA for the CDR3: TGCAGTGCTAGGACGGGCGGAGCCAACTATGGCTACACCTTC.

The V and J genes are TRBV7-9 and TRBJ1-6, with D possibly matching TRBD1 (6 bases). Germline V CDR1 and CDR2: SEHNR, FQNEAQ (reference sequence). V lost 4 bases to trimming and J lost 13 bases, with 17 bases between them. This CDR3 spans 14 amino acids. CDR3 nucleotide sequence: TGTGCCAGCAGCTCACAGGGAGGTGCAAACCCCCTCCACTTT. Its protein is CASSSQGGANPLHF.

Written as DNA, the CDR3 is TGTGCCAGCAGTGTCCGCACAGGGGCCACCTACGAGCAGTACTTC. This encodes CASSVRTGATYEQYF. The chain links TRBV6-1 to TRBJ2-7, with 7 bases matching TRBD1. Germline-derived CDR1 and CDR2 are MNHNS and SASEGT. Trimming at V came to 4 bases and at J to 2 bases, leaving 8 bases not matched to a gene. This CDR3 is built from 15 residues.

The chain couples TRBV28 to TRBJ2-7; 9 positions match TRBD2. Germline V CDR1 and CDR2: MDHEN, SYDVKM. Unmatched junction bases numbered 2, after V lost 4 bases and J lost 7 bases. The CDR3 is 12 amino acids. The CDR3 region has the DNA TGTGCCAGCAGTTCCGGACTAGCGGAGCAGTACTTC. Translated: CASSSGLAEQYF.

There are a few counts of this clonotype. The V and J genes are TRBV6-5 and TRBJ1-1, with 8 nucleotides matching TRBD1. Germline values: CDR1 MNHEY, CDR2 SVGAGI. The CDR3 covers 16 residues. V shed 2 bases, J shed 4 bases, and the junction held 9 bases outside the gene matches. The CDR3 loop reads CASSYGAGGVGTEAFF. CDR3 DNA sequence: TGTGCCAGCAGTTACGGGGCAGGGGGCGTTGGCACTGAAGCTTTCTTT.

This chain uses TRBV20-1 with TRBJ1-1; D is perhaps TRBD1 (5 bases). Germline CDR1 is DFQATT and CDR2 is SNEGSKA (reference sequence). Trimming removed 0 bases from V and 5 bases from J, with 19 bases in between. This CDR3 spans 16 amino acids. In DNA, the CDR3 is TGCAGTGCTAGAGATCTCGGTGGGGGTGGGTTTACTGAAGCTTTCTTT. Translation: CSARDLGGGGFTEAFF.

The table lists this clonotype with a count of one. The chain combines TRBV7-2 with TRBJ1-2; maybe TRBD1 (5 bases). Trimming pared 5 bases from V and 5 bases from J, leaving 15 bases between. The CDR3 is 14 residues long. The germline gives CDR1 SGHTA, CDR2 FQGNSA. The CDR3 nucleotides read TGTGCCAGCAGCCCTCCGGGGGTTGTATATGGCTACACCTTC. Protein product: CASSPPGVVYGYTF.